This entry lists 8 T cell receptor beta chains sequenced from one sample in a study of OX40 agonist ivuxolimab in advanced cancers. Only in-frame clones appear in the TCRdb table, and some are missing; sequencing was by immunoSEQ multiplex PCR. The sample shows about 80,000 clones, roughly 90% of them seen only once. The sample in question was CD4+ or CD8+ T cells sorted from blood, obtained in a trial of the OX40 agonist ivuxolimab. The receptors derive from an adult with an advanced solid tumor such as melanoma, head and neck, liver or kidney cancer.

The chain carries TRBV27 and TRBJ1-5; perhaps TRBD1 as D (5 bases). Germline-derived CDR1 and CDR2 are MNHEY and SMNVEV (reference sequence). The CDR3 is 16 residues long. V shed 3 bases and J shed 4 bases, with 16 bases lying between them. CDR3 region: CASSLSWGIPNQPQHF. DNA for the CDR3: TGTGCCAGCAGTTTGAGTTGGGGGATCCCTAATCAGCCCCAGCATTTT.

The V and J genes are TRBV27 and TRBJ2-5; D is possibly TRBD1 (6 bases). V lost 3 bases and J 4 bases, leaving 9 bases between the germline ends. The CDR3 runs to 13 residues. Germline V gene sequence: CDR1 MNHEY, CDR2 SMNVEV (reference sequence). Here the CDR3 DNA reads TGTGCCAGCAGTTTTGGGGGCGGAGAGACCCAGTACTTC. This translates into CASSFGGGETQYF.

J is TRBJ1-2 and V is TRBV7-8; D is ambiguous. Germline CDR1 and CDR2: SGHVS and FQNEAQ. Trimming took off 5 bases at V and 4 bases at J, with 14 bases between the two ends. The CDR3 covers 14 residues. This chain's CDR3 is CASSVGGSGYGYTF. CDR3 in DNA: TGTGCCAGCAGCGTCGGCGGGTCGGGCTATGGCTACACCTTC.

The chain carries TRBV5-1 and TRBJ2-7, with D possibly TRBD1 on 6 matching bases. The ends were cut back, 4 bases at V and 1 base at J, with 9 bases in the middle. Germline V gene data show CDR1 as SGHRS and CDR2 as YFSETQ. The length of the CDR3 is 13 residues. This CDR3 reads CASSTGPSYEQYF. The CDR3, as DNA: TGCGCCAGCAGCACAGGGCCTTCCTACGAGCAGTACTTC.

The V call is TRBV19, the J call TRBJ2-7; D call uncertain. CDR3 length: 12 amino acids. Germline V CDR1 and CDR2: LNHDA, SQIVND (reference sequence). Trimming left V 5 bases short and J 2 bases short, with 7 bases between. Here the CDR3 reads CASSPDTYEQYF. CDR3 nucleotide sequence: TGTGCCAGTAGTCCAGACACCTACGAGCAGTACTTC. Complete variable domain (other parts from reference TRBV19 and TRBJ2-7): DGGITQSPKYLFRKEGQNVTLSCEQNLNHDAMYWYRQDPGQGLRLIYYSQIVNDFQKGDIAEGYSVSREKKESFPLTVTSAQKNPTAFYLCASSPDTYEQYFGPGTRLTVT.

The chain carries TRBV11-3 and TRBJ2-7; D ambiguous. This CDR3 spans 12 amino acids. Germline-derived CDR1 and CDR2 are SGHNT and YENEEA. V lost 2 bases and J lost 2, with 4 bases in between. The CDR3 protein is CASSLITYEQYF. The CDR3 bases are TGTGCCAGCAGCTTAATCACCTACGAGCAGTACTTC.

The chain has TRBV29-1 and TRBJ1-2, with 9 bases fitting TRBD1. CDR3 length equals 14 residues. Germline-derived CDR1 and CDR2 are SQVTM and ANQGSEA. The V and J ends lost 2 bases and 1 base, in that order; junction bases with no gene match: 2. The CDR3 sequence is CSVEPGQGNYGYTF. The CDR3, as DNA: TGCAGCGTTGAACCGGGACAGGGTAACTATGGCTACACCTTC. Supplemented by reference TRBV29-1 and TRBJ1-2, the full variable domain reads SAVISQKPSRDICQRGTSLTIQCQVDSQVTMMFWYRQQPGQSLTLIATANQGSEATYESGFVIDKFPISRPNLTFSTLTVSNMSPEDSSIYLCSVEPGQGNYGYTFGSGTRLTVV.

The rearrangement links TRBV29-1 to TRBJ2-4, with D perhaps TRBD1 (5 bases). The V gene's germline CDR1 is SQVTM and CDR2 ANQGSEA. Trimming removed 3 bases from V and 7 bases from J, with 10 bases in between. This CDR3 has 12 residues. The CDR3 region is CSVEGQLNIQYF. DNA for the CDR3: TGCAGCGTTGAGGGGCAGCTGAACATTCAGTACTTC.